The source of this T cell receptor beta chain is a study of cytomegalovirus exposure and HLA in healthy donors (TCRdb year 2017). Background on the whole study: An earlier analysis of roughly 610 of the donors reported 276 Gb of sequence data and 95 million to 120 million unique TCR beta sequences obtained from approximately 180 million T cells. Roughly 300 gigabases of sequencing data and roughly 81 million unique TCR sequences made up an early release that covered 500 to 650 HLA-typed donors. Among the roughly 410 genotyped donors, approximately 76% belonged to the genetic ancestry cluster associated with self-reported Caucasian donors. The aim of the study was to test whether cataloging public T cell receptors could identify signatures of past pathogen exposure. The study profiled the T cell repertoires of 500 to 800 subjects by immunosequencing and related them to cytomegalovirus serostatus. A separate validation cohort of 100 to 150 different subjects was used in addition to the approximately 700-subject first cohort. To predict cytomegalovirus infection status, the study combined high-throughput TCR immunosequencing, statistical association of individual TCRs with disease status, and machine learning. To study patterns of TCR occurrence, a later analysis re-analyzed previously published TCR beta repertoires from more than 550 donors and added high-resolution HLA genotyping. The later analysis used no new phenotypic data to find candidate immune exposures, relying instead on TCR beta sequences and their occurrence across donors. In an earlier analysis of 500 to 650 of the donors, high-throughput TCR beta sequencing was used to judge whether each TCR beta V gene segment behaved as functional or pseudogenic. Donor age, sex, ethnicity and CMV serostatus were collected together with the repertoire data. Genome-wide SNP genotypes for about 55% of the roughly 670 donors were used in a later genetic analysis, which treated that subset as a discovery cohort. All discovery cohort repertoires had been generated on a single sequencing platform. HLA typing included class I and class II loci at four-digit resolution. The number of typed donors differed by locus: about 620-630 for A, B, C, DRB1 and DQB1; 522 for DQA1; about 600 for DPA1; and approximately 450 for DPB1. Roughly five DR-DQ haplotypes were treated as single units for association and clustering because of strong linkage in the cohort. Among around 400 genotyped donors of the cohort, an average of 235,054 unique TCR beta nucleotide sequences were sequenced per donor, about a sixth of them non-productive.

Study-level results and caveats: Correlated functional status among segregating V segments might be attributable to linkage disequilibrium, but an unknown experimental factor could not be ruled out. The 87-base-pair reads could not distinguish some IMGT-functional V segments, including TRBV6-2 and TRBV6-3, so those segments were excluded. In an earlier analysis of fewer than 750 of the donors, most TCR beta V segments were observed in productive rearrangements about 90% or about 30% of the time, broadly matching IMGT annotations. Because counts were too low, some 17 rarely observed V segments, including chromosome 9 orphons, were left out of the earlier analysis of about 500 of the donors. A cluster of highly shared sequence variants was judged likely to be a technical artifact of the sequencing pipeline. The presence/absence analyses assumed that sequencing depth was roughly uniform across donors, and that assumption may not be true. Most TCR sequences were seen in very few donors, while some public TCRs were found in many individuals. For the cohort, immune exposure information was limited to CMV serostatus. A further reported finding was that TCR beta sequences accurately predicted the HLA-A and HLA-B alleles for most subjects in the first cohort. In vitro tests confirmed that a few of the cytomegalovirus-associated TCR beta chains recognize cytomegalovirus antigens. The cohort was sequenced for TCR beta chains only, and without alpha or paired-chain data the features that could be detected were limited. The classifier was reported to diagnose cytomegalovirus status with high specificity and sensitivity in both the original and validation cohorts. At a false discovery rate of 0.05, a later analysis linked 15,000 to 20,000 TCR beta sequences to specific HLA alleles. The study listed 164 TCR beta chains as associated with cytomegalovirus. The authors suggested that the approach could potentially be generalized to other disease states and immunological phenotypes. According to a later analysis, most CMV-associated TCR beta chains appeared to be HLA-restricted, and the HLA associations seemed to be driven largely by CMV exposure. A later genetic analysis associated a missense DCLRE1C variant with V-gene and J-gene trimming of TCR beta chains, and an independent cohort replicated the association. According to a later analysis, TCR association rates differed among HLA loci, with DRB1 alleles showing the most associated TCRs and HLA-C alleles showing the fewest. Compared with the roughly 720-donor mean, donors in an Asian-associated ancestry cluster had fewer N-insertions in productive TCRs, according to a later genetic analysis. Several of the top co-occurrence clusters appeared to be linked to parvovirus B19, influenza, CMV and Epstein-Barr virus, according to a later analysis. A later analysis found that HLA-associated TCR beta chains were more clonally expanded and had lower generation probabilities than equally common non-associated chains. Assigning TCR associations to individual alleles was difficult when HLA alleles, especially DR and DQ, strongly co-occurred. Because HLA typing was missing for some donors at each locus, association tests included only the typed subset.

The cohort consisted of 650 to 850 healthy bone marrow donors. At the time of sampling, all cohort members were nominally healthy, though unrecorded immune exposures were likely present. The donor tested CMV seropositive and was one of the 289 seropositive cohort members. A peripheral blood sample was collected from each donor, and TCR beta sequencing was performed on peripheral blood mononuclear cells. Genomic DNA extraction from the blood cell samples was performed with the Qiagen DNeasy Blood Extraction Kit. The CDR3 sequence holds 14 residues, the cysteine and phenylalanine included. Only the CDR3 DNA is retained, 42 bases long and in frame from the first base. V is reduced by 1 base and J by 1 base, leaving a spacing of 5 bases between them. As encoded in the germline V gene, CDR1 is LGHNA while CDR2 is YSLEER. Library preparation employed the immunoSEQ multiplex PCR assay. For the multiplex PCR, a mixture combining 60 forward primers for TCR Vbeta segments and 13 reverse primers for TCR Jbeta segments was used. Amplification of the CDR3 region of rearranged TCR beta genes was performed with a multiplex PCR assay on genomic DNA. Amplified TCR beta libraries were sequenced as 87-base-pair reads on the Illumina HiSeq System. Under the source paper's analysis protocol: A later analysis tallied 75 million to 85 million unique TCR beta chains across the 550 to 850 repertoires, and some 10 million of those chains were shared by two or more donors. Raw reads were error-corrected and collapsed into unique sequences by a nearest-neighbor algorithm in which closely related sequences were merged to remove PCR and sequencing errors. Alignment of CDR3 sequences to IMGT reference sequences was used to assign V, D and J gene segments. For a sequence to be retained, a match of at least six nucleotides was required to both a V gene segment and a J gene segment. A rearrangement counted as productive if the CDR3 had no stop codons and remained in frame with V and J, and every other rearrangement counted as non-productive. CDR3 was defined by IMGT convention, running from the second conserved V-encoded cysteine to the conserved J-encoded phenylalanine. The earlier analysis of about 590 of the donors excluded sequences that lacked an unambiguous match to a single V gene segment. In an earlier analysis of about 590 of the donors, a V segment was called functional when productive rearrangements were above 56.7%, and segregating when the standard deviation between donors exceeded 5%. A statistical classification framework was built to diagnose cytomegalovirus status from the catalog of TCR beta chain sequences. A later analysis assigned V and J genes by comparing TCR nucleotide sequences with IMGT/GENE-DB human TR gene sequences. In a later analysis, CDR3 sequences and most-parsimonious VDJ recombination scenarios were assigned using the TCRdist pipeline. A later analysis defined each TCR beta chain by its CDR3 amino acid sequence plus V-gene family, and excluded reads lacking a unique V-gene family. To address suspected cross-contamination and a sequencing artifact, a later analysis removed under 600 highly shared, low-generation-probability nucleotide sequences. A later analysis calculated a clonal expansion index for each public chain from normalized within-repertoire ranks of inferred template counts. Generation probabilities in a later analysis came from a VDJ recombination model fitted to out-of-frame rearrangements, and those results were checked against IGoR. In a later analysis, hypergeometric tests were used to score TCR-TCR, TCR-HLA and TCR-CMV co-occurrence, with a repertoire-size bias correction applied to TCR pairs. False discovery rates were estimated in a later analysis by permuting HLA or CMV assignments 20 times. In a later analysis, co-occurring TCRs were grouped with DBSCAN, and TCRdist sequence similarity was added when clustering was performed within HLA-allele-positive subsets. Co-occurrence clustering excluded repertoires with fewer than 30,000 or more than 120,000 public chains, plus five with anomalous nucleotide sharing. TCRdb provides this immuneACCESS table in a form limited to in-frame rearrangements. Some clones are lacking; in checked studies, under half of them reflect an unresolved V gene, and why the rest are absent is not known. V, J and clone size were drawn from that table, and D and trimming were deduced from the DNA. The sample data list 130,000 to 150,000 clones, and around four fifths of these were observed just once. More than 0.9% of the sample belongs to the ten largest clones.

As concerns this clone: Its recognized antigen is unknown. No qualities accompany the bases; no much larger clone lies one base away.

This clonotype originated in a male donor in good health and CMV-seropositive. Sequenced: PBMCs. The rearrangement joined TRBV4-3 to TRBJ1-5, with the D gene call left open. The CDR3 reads CASSQGGSNQPQHF. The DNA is TGCGCCAGCAGCCAAGGAGGCAGCAATCAGCCCCAGCATTTT.